The 16 T cell receptor beta chains reported below all come from one sample, sequenced in a study of blood T cell repertoires in COVID-19. Produced via immunoSEQ multiplex PCR; TCRdb's table is partial and in-frame only. The sample carries 350,000 to 450,000 clones, 80% to 95% recorded once. The specimen was PBMCs or T cells enriched from blood (not recorded which). These receptor sequences come from a woman aged 40-49 years who had been exposed to COVID-19.

The rearrangement joins TRBV3-1 (or the pseudogene TRBV3-2) to TRBJ2-7, with TRBD1 identical over 9 bases. The CDR3 runs to 17 residues. After removal of 5 bases from V and 2 bases from J, the junction contained 13 bases not matched to a gene. Germline V gene lookup returns CDR1 LGHDT and CDR2 YNNKEL (reference sequence). The CDR3 nucleotides are TGTGCCAGCAGCTATGGGAGGGACAGGGCCCCTACCTACGAGCAGTACTTC. Translated, it gives CASSYGRDRAPTYEQYF.

The rearrangement joins TRBV30 to TRBJ1-2; TRBD1 aligns across 8 bases. CDR1 and CDR2 (germline): GTSNPN, SVGIG (reference sequence). The CDR3 is 13 residues long. Losses at the gene ends were 5 bases for V and 4 bases for J; bases not matched to a gene: 6. The chain's CDR3 is CAWVTGAGYGYTF. The CDR3 bases are TGTGCCTGGGTGACAGGGGCTGGCTATGGCTACACCTTC.

The genes are TRBV19 and TRBJ1-5; D may be TRBD1 (5 bases). Trimming shortened V by 5 bases and J by 7 bases, and 12 bases separated the two germline ends. The CDR3 contains 13 residues. Germline V gives CDR1 LNHDA, CDR2 SQIVND (reference sequence). The CDR3 region is CASSDHRRQPQHF. The CDR3 nucleotides are TGTGCCAGTAGTGACCACAGGAGACAGCCCCAGCATTTT.

This clone showed up just once. The CDR3 nucleotides are TGTGCCAGCAGCTCCGTGGACAGGCTGGATTCACCCCTCCACTTT. It is translated as CASSSVDRLDSPLHF. This chain links TRBV5-6 with TRBJ1-6; 7 bases align to TRBD1. This CDR3 region has 15 residues. Trimming at V came to 3 bases and at J to 8 bases, leaving 8 bases not matched to a gene. From germline, CDR1 is SGHDT and CDR2 YYEEEE.

The table lists this clone with a few counts. The genes are TRBV5-6 and TRBJ1-5; D perhaps matches TRBD1 (5 bases). The CDR3 is made up of 16 amino acids. Trimming left V 1 base short and J 1 base short, with 12 bases between. Germline CDR1 SGHDT, CDR2 YYEEEE. CDR3 nucleotide sequence: TGTGCCAGCAGCTTGTATAGGGGTGGAAGCAATCAGCCCCAGCATTTT. As protein: CASSLYRGGSNQPQHF. The whole variable domain, remainder taken from reference TRBV5-6 and TRBJ1-5, is DAGVTQSPTHLIKTRGQQVTLRCSPKSGHDTVSWYQQALGQGPQFIFQYYEEEERQRGNFPDRFSGHQFPNYSSELNVNALLLGDSALYLCASSLYRGGSNQPQHFGDGTRLSIL.

The V and J genes are TRBV18 and TRBJ1-1; unclear D gene. V gave up 1 base and J gave up 3 bases, with 6 bases separating them. CDR3 length: 13 residues. The germline V gene has CDR1 KGHSH and CDR2 LQKENI. The CDR3, as DNA: TGTGCCAGCTCACCACGAGCCCACACTGAAGCTTTCTTT. This codes for CASSPRAHTEAFF.

The V call is TRBV14, the J call TRBJ2-7; perhaps TRBD1 as D (7 bases). The CDR3 spans 16 residues. V was clipped by 0 bases and J by 2 bases, with 14 bases between them. Germline loops: CDR1 SGHDN, CDR2 FVKESK. The CDR3 spells CASSQDSRGTPYEQYF. The CDR3 DNA sequence: TGTGCCAGCAGCCAAGACTCCAGGGGGACTCCCTACGAGCAGTACTTC.

This chain links TRBV19 with TRBJ1-2, with D possibly matching TRBD1 (5 bases). This CDR3 comprises 13 residues. In germline, CDR1 is LNHDA, CDR2 SQIVND (reference sequence). Trimming stripped 8 bases from V and 6 bases from J, with 16 bases between. DNA of the CDR3: TGTGCCAGTTTCCGGGACTGGAGGGATGGCTACACCTTC. Its protein product is CASFRDWRDGYTF.

The rearrangement links TRBV29-1 to TRBJ2-2, with 8 bases fitting TRBD1. This CDR3 has 14 amino acids. Trimming removed 6 bases from V and 4 bases from J; junction bases left unmatched: 7. Germline CDR1 SQVTM, CDR2 ANQGSEA. CDR3 sequence: CSVRQGRSTGELFF. DNA of the CDR3: TGCAGCGTCCGACAGGGGCGTAGCACCGGGGAGCTGTTTTTT.

The chain carries TRBV27 and TRBJ2-1, with D maybe TRBD1 (6 bases). V lost 0 bases, J lost 1 base, and 10 bases lay in between. The CDR3 covers 16 residues. Germline CDR1 is MNHEY and CDR2 is SMNVEV (reference sequence). CDR3 amino acids: CASSLSQGLSYNEQFF. In DNA, the CDR3 is TGTGCCAGCAGTTTATCACAGGGATTGTCCTACAATGAGCAGTTCTTC.

CDR3 sequence reads: CATSRGSEAFF. CDR3 coding DNA: TGTGCCACCAGTCGGGGGAGTGAAGCTTTCTTT. V gene TRBV24-1 combines with J gene TRBJ1-1; weak D call: TRBD1 (5 bases). This CDR3 region has 11 residues. Trimming took 6 bases from V and 7 from J, leaving 8 bases between them. From germline, CDR1 is KGHDR and CDR2 SFDVKD.

The chain carries TRBV5-1 and TRBJ2-3, with D perhaps matching TRBD2 (6 bases). The CDR3 is 16 amino acids. Germline assignment: CDR1 SGHRS and CDR2 YFSETQ. V shed 2 bases and J shed 0 bases, with 13 bases lying between them. The CDR3 region has the DNA TGCGCCAGCAGCTTACCCCTAGGGACTAGCACAGATACGCAGTATTTT. Its protein product is CASSLPLGTSTDTQYF.

The CDR3 region has the DNA TGTGCCAGCAGTTATGCCGGGACAGAGAACACCGGGGAGCTGTTTTTT. The encoded protein is CASSYAGTENTGELFF. V and J are TRBV7-3 and TRBJ2-2; 7 nucleotides match TRBD1. Germline-derived CDR1 and CDR2 are SGHTA and FQGTGA. With 6 bases clipped from V and 1 base from J, the junction kept 8 bases outside the gene matches. The CDR3 is 16 amino acids.

The rearrangement links TRBV2 to TRBJ1-2, with 8 bases identical to TRBD1. The CDR3 is 14 amino acids. V shed 5 bases, J shed 5 bases, and the junction held 7 bases outside the gene matches. CDR1 SNHLY and CDR2 FYNNEI come from the germline V gene. CDR3 protein: CASSLGQGGYGYTF. In DNA form, the CDR3 reads TGTGCCAGCAGTCTCGGACAGGGTGGGTATGGCTACACCTTC.

This clone appeared a single time. This chain connects TRBV5-5 to TRBJ1-5; no clear D gene. This CDR3 has 14 residues. V lost 2 bases, J lost 4 bases, and 10 bases lay in between. The germline V gene has CDR1 SGHKS and CDR2 YYEKEE (reference sequence). Written as DNA, the CDR3 is TGTGCCAGCAGCTTTAGAGGGAGTAATCAGCCCCAGCATTTT. Its protein product is CASSFRGSNQPQHF.

This sequence joins TRBV14 and TRBJ2-1; tentative D call: TRBD1 (6 bases). Germline V lookup: CDR1 SGHDN, CDR2 FVKESK. Between the trimmed V and J ends, which lost 0 bases and 3 bases, there was a span of 9 bases. This CDR3 comprises 15 residues. The CDR3 reads CASSQDQGFYNEQFF. The CDR3 DNA is TGTGCCAGCAGCCAAGACCAGGGGTTCTACAATGAGCAGTTCTTC.